The 8 T cell receptor beta chains presented below share a single source sample, sequenced in a study of CD8+ T cells in alopecia areata (dated by TCRdb to the late 2010s). The sample's time point label, in plain terms: more than 3 weeks on oral tofacitinib. Taken with the paper, the label for treatment or condition translates to: oral pan-JAK inhibitor, 5-10 mg twice daily. The library was generated by the immunoSEQ multiplex PCR assay. RNA was extracted from all samples and reverse transcribed into cDNA, which served as template for TCR sequencing. Drawn from immuneACCESS, this table holds only the in-frame rearrangements with V and J called that TCRdb kept. Clones are partly lost; checked studies trace under half to an unresolved V gene and leave the rest unexplained. The sample records approximately 170,000 clones, 60% to 70% of which are singletons. Less than 0.8% of the sample is taken by the ten largest.

Source: CD4+ T cells sorted from blood, taken at week 4, from a patient treated with tofacitinib. The receptors were sampled from a human donor with alopecia areata.

This sequence joins TRBV25-1 and TRBJ2-7; D possibly matches TRBD1 or TRBD2 (5 bases each). V was cut by 8 bases and J by 0 bases, with 11 bases left in between. Germline CDR1 reads MGHDK; CDR2 reads SYGVNS. The CDR3 consists of 13 residues. In DNA form, the CDR3 reads TGTGCCAGCCAACGGGACGGCTCCTACGAGCAGTACTTC. Translating it yields CASQRDGSYEQYF.

The rearrangement uses TRBV11-3 and TRBJ2-1, with D hard to call. Looked up from germline, CDR1 is SGHNT and CDR2 is YENEEA. Trimming stripped 2 bases from V and 6 bases from J, with 5 bases between. This CDR3 has 12 residues. The CDR3: CASSLPGNEQFF. CDR3 nucleotides: TGTGCCAGCAGCTTACCTGGCAATGAGCAGTTCTTC. Together with reference TRBV11-3 and TRBJ2-1, the CDR3 gives the full variable domain: EAGVVQSPRYKIIEKKQPVAFWCNPISGHNTLYWYLQNLGQGPELLIRYENEEAVDDSQLPKDRFSAERLKGVDSTLKIQPAELGDSAVYLCASSLPGNEQFFGPGTRLTVL.

The CDR3 loop reads CASSQGESSGNTIYF. CDR3 sequence (DNA): TGTGCCAGCAGCCAAGGGGAGAGCTCTGGAAACACCATATATTTT. V is TRBV4-2 and J is TRBJ1-3; D unclear. The V gene's germline CDR1 is LGHNA and CDR2 YNFKEQ. CDR3 length: 15 residues. V shed 1 base and J shed 0 bases, with 7 bases lying between them.

This clone came up a few times. V usage is TRBV7-9 and J usage is TRBJ2-3; maybe TRBD2 (6 bases). Germline CDR1 reads SEHNR; CDR2 reads FQNEAQ (reference sequence). The CDR3 runs to 12 residues. V was shortened by 3 bases and J by 10 bases, with 11 bases between the two germline ends. Here the CDR3 DNA reads TGTGCCAGCAGCTTCCCGGGACTGTCGCAGTATTTT. As protein: CASSFPGLSQYF.

This clone appeared a few times. The V call is TRBV29-1, the J call TRBJ2-1; 11 bases are shared with TRBD2. The CDR3 covers 14 residues. V lost 5 bases, J lost 6 bases, and 6 bases stayed unmatched. CDR1 is SQVTM and CDR2 is ANQGSEA in the germline V gene. CDR3 in amino acids: CSVTPGLAVNEQFF. Here the CDR3 DNA reads TGCAGCGTTACCCCGGGACTAGCGGTCAATGAGCAGTTCTTC.

The CDR3 loop reads CAISNGVNEQFF. CDR3 nucleotide sequence: TGTGCCATCAGTAACGGGGTTAATGAGCAGTTCTTC. V is TRBV10-3 and J is TRBJ2-1; TRBD2 might be the D (5 bases). The germline V gene encodes CDR1 ENHRY and CDR2 SYGVKD. V lost 5 bases to trimming and J lost 7 bases, with 9 bases between them. This CDR3 is 12 amino acids long.

The chain recombines TRBV2 with TRBJ2-5; D gene ambiguous. Germline V gene sequence: CDR1 SNHLY, CDR2 FYNNEI. The CDR3 totals 11 residues. V was clipped by 6 bases and J by 5 bases, with 7 bases between them. CDR3 amino acids: CASRVYETQYF. The CDR3 DNA reads as TGTGCCAGCAGGGTTTATGAGACCCAGTACTTC.

The chain combines TRBV5-6 with TRBJ2-1; D not certain. This CDR3 comprises 13 residues. With 0 bases removed from V and 10 bases from J, the gap between germline ends came to 11 bases. The germline gives CDR1 SGHDT, CDR2 YYEEEE. CDR3 bases: TGTGCCAGCAGCTTGGTATCTGGGGTCGAGCAGTTCTTC. Translating it yields CASSLVSGVEQFF.